The present entry profiles one T cell receptor beta chain with its context. Its antigen remains unidentified. Trimming removed 7 bases from V and 7 bases from J, with 19 bases in between. This CDR3 spans 14 amino acids. In germline, CDR1 is MNHEY, CDR2 SVGAGI. TCRdb's copy holds only in-frame clones and misses some; the assay was immunoSEQ multiplex PCR. This sample has 130,000 to 150,000 clones, with 80% to 90% found just once. The donors formed part of the roughly 110-subject validation cohort, distinct from the roughly 660-subject first cohort. The data belong to a study of cytomegalovirus exposure and HLA in healthy donors. Regarding the study as a whole: High sensitivity and specificity were reportedly achieved when the classifier diagnosed cytomegalovirus status. Generally TCR sequences proved uncommon, though certain public TCRs appeared in numerous donors. Associated with cytomegalovirus, according to the listing, were approximately 160 TCR beta chains.

This receptor was taken from a man younger than 35 in good health and CMV-seronegative. Sequencing was done on a sample of PBMCs. The gene calls are TRBV6-5 and TRBJ1-2; the D gene is possibly TRBD1 (5 bases). CDR3 in amino acids: CASISRWGVPGYTF. In DNA, the CDR3 is TGTGCCAGCATCTCCCGGTGGGGGGTGCCTGGCTACACCTTC.